Sequencing of this T cell receptor beta chain was carried out in a study of T cell clones after liver transplantation. For the study at large: Standard immunosuppression, with no induction, continued until 12-24 months after transplant. Tolerance: complete withdrawal held at least one year, liver enzymes staying within twice normal.

In regard to this clone: Within the sample, other DNA sequences also encode this same CDR3.

The germline V gene has CDR1 MNHNS and CDR2 SASEGT. The CDR3 spans 15 residues. Trimming left V 0 bases short and J 8 bases short, with 14 bases between. Using immunoSEQ multiplex PCR, the repertoire was profiled, and TCRdb retains in-frame clones only, with some absent. The sample lists about 45,000 clones, about 86% occurring once. The sample here was CD4+ T cells from blood, taken 24 months after liver transplant. The J gene is TRBJ1-5, the V gene TRBV6-1; D is possibly TRBD1 (6 bases). This receptor was taken from a human patient who received a liver transplant. These T cells may partly come from the graft donor. The CDR3 loop is CASSEAVGGLKPQHF. DNA of the CDR3: TGTGCCAGCAGTGAAGCGGTGGGGGGGCTAAAGCCCCAGCATTTT.